This TCR beta chain is drawn from a study of cytomegalovirus exposure and HLA in healthy donors. Primers included in the PCR were 60 Vbeta and 13 Jbeta primers. Source study methods: Tens of millions of unique TCR beta chains, approximately 11 million of them shared, were counted by a later analysis. Clones were sequenced by immunoSEQ multiplex PCR, and TCRdb holds only the in-frame ones, with some missing. V and J calls and clone size are given by that table; D and trimming were obtained from the DNA. Among roughly 100,000 clones, about 64% were seen once, and the ten largest hold less than 3.5%. Whole-study results and caveats: There were a few CMV-associated chains whose specificity for CMV antigens was confirmed in vitro. It was reported that TCR beta sequences correctly inferred the HLA-A and HLA-B alleles for most subjects.

Trimming shortened V by 0 bases and J by 4 bases, and 13 bases separated the two germline ends. The CDR3 consists of 15 residues. Germline loops: CDR1 GTSNPN, CDR2 SVGIG (reference sequence). As to this clone: Its antigen remains unidentified.

The V and J genes are TRBV30 and TRBJ1-3, with D tentatively TRBD1 (6 bases). Specimen: PBMCs. The receptor was isolated from a female donor in good health and CMV-seronegative. CDR3 in DNA: TGTGCCTGGAGTGTATTGGGGGGGGCGGGAAACACCATATATTTT. Protein product: CAWSVLGGAGNTIYF.